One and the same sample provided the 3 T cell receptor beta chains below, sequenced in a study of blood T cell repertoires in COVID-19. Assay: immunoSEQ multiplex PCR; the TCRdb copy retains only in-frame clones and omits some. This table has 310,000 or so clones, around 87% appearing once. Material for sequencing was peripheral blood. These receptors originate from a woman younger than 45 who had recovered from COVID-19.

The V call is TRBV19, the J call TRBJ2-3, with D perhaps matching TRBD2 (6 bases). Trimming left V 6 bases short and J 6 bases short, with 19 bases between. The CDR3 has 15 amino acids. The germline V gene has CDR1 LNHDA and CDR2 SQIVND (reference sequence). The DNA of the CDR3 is TGTGCCAGTAGCCTACAGGTCCTCGGGAGTGATACGCAGTATTTT. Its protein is CASSLQVLGSDTQYF.

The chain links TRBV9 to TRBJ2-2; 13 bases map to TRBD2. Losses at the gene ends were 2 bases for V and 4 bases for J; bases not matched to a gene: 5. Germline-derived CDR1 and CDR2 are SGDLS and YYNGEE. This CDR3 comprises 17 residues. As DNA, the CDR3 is TGTGCCAGCAGCGTCGCGACTAGCGGGAGGTCCACCGGGGAGCTGTTTTTT. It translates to CASSVATSGRSTGELFF.

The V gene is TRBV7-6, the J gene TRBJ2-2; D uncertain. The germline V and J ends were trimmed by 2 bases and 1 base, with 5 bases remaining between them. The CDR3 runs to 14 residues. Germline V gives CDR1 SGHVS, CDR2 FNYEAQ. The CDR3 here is CASSLMRNTGELFF. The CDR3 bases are TGTGCCAGCAGCTTAATGCGGAACACCGGGGAGCTGTTTTTT.